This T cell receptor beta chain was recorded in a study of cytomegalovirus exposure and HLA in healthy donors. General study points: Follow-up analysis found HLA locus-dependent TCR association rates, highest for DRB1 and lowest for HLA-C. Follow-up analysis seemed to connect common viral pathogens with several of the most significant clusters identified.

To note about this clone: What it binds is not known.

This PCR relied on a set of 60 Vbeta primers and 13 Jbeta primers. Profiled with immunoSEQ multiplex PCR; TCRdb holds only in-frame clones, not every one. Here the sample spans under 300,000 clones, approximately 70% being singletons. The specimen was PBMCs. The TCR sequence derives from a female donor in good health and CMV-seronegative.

This CDR3 is CASSQGQGWEEQFF. The CDR3 nucleotides read TGTGCCAGCAGCCAAGGACAGGGCTGGGAGGAGCAGTTCTTC. The chain joins TRBV9 to TRBJ2-1; the match to TRBD1 covers 8 bases. CDR1 and CDR2 from the germline V gene are SGDLS and YYNGEE. CDR3 length equals 14 residues. V trimming: 4 bases; J trimming: 10 bases; junction bases outside the gene matches: 10.